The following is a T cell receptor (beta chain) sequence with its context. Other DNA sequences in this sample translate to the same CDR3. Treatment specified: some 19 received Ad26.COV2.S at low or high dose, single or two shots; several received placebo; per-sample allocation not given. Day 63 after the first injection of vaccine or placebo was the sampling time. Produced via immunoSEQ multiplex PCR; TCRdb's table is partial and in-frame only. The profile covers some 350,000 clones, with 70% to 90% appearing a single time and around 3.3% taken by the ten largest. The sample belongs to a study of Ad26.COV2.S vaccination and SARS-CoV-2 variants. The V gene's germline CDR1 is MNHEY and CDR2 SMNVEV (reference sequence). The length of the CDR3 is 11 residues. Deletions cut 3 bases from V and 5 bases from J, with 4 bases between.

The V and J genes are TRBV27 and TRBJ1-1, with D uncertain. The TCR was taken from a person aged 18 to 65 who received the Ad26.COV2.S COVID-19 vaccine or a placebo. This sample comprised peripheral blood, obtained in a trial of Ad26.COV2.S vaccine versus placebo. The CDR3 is CASSLGTEAFF. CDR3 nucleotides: TGTGCCAGCAGTTTGGGGACTGAAGCTTTCTTT.